Here is one T cell receptor (beta chain) with its context. The antigen is not known. The data originate from a study of T cell responses to AZD1222 COVID-19 vaccine. Overall study context: It was second doses at about 4 or about 12 weeks that were pooled.

The study's findings and limits: In a largely white British group with more females than males, clonal diversity was possibly underestimated. Unmutated variant regions are reportedly the target of nearly half of TCRs that are spike-specific. At study baseline, merely five or six AZD1222 recipients were seropositive.

Repertoires were generated with immunoSEQ multiplex PCR, while TCRdb's copy carries only in-frame clones and drops some. Among about 110,000 clones listed, around 90% were seen once. Germline-derived CDR1 and CDR2 are SGHAT and FQNNGV. The V gene lost 5 bases and the J gene lost 10 bases, with 9 bases spanning the gap. The CDR3 totals 12 residues. This receptor was taken from an adult in good health. The chain employs TRBV11-2 and TRBJ1-6; D gene unclear. The sequencing used peripheral blood, collected on day 0 of AZD1222 vaccination. This chain's CDR3 is CASSRSESPLHF. The CDR3 coding sequence is TGTGCCAGCAGCCGATCAGAATCACCCCTCCACTTT.